This TCR beta chain appears in the sequencing data of a study of blood T cell repertoires in COVID-19. Across the study: Whether acute or convalescent, the COVID-19 samples came from the United States, Italy and Spain. Sources were T cells, B-cell-depleted T cells, or PBMCs; the material itself was cDNA or gDNA.

In the authors' methods: Amplifying reference gene primers gave estimates of nucleated cell counts. Repertoires were generated with immunoSEQ multiplex PCR, while TCRdb's copy carries only in-frame clones and drops some. V and J calls plus clone size are reproduced from that table; the DNA served to infer D and trimming. Of under 300,000 clones in the sample, about 90% were seen once. This CDR3 is 15 amino acids long. CDR1 and CDR2 (germline): ENHRY, SYGVKD. The junction had 8 bases not matched to a gene; V was cut back by 4 bases and J by 7 bases. The study drew participants aged about 18 to 90 years from 24 US areas.

The clonotype originates from a human donor in a cohort exposed to, infected with or recovered from COVID-19 (not recorded which). The donor label of this sample is uncertain. V usage is TRBV10-3 and J usage is TRBJ2-5, with 11 bases identical to TRBD2. Sequences were obtained from PBMCs or T cells enriched from blood (not recorded which). The CDR3 is CAISAASGGLGTQYF. The CDR3 nucleotides read TGTGCCATCAGTGCGGCTAGCGGGGGGTTAGGGACCCAGTACTTC.